What follows are 13 T cell receptor beta chains derived from one specimen sequenced in a study of regulatory T cells in long-lasting Graves disease. CDR3-region Arm-PCR and iRepertoire HTBI primers produced the TCR beta libraries. TCRdb redid the calling of the multiplex PCR reads with MiXCR, one entry per CDR3 protein. The repertoire holds about 460,000 distinct CDR3 sequences, 12% to 15% seen once, with about a sixth in the top ten. Time point here: newly diagnosed GD, antithyroid drugs for less than 3 months. PBMCs provided the RNA from which the TCR library was made. These same data were also listed under a study on T cells in Graves' hyperthyroidism and ophthalmopathy.

The specimen was peripheral blood mononuclear cells (PBMCs), collected at new diagnosis, from a patient treated with antithyroid drugs. These receptors were obtained from a woman aged 45 to 65 with Graves disease.

This clonotype was seen repeatedly, ten times or more. The rearrangement links TRBV24-1 to TRBJ2-1; TRBD1 aligns across 9 bases. CDR3 length: 15 residues. V was clipped by 7 bases and J by 4 bases; unmatched bases: 7. The germline CDR1 and CDR2 sequences are KGHDR and SFDVKD. The CDR3 region has the DNA TGTGCCACCAGCGGGACAGGGCTAGAGTACAATGAGCAGTTCTTC. Translation: CATSGTGLEYNEQFF.

The V and J genes are TRBV7-9 and TRBJ2-3, with no clear D. Germline V gene sequence: CDR1 SEHNR, CDR2 FQNEAQ (reference sequence). V gave up 6 bases and J gave up 2 bases, with 15 bases separating them. This CDR3 region has 15 residues. CDR3: CASSYGLGYTDTQYF. The CDR3 nucleotides read TGTGCCAGCAGTTACGGCTTAGGGTACACAGATACGCAGTATTTT.

This clonotype was counted only a few times. The chain employs TRBV10-3 and TRBJ2-3, with D perhaps matching TRBD2 (7 bases). The CDR3 runs 14 residues. Trimming shortened V by 6 bases and J by 2 bases, and 12 bases separated the two germline ends. Germline lookup yields CDR1 ENHRY and CDR2 SYGVKD. CDR3 protein: CAIRRGGDTDTQYF. CDR3 bases: TGTGCCATCAGGAGGGGGGGAGACACAGATACGCAGTATTTT.

The CDR3 region has the DNA TGTGCCAGCAGACAGACCCTCTACAATGAGCAGTACTTC. It translates to CASRQTLYNEQYF. The J gene is TRBJ2-7, the V gene TRBV27; D is unresolved. This CDR3 contains 13 residues. Germline loops: CDR1 MNHEY, CDR2 SMNVEV (reference sequence). V lost 6 bases and J 7 bases, leaving 16 bases between the germline ends.

This clonotype was seen many times. The J gene is TRBJ2-5, the V gene TRBV28; D assignment may be TRBD1 or TRBD2 (6 bases each). V was trimmed by 5 bases and J by 4 bases, leaving 14 bases between them. CDR3 length: 14 amino acids. Germline-derived CDR1 and CDR2 are MDHEN and SYDVKM. The CDR3 loop reads CASSSGGRRETQYF. The DNA for the CDR3 is TGTGCCAGCAGTAGTGGGGGGCGGAGAGAGACCCAGTACTTC.

This clonotype was counted ten times or more. The V and J genes are TRBV28 and TRBJ2-5; 11 positions match TRBD2. The CDR3 spans 16 residues. Germline V CDR1 and CDR2: MDHEN, SYDVKM. The trim removed 0 bases at V and 4 bases at J, leaving 4 bases unmatched. CDR3 residues: CASSLCRLAGGETQYF. CDR3 in DNA: TGTGCCAGCAGTTTATGCCGGCTAGCGGGAGGAGAGACCCAGTACTTC.

This clonotype was counted many times. CDR3 sequence reads: CSVVRVTGELFF. The CDR3 DNA reads as TGCAGCGTTGTCCGCGTCACCGGGGAGCTGTTTTTT. The chain links TRBV29-1 to TRBJ2-2; D uncertain. The CDR3 totals 12 residues. Trimming removed 4 bases at V and 4 bases at J, with 7 bases between. Germline CDR1 is SQVTM and CDR2 is ANQGSEA.

This clonotype was seen more than once but under ten times. The rearrangement links TRBV6-2 or TRBV6-3 to TRBJ2-2; no firm D call. The V and J ends lost 2 bases and 2 bases respectively, with 9 bases between them. The CDR3 totals 15 residues. Looked up from germline, CDR1 is MNHEY and CDR2 is SVGEGT. The CDR3: CASSYAGKNTGELFF. The DNA for the CDR3 is TGTGCCAGCAGTTACGCTGGAAAAAACACCGGGGAGCTGTTTTTT.

This chain joins TRBV5-1 and TRBJ2-1; tentatively, D is TRBD1 (5 bases). CDR1 and CDR2 from the germline V gene are SGHRS and YFSETQ. The V end was cut by 6 bases, the J end by 3 bases, with 13 bases between. This CDR3 has 14 amino acids. The CDR3: CASTAQANYNEQFF. CDR3 in DNA: TGCGCCAGCACGGCACAGGCTAACTACAATGAGCAGTTCTTC.

This clonotype has at least ten counts. The chain carries TRBV7-9 and TRBJ2-5; D gene ambiguous. The ends were cut back, 5 bases at V and 1 base at J, with 17 bases in the middle. The CDR3 runs 16 residues. Germline V gene data show CDR1 as SEHNR and CDR2 as FQNEAQ (reference sequence). The CDR3 bases are TGTGCCAGCAGCCTAGAGGTTGTCGGGTCCCAAGAGACCCAGTACTTC. Protein sequence: CASSLEVVGSQETQYF.

The rearrangement uses TRBV29-1 and TRBJ2-7; 8 bases are a match to TRBD2. The CDR3 covers 14 residues. Germline V gene data show CDR1 as SQVTM and CDR2 as ANQGSEA. The junction had 6 bases not matched to a gene; V was cut back by 4 bases and J by 1 base. The DNA for the CDR3 is TGCAGCGTTGTGACTAGCGACCCTTCCTACGAGCAGTACTTC. Translating it yields CSVVTSDPSYEQYF.

The chain has TRBV4-1 and TRBJ2-3, with 12 bases fitting TRBD2. V dropped 5 bases and J dropped 2; count of bases not matched to a gene: 5. CDR3 length: 16 residues. Looked up from germline, CDR1 is MGHRA and CDR2 is YSYEKL. In DNA, the CDR3 is TGCGCCAGCAGCGCCCGGACTAGCGGGACCACAGATACGCAGTATTTT. It translates to CASSARTSGTTDTQYF.

This clonotype was counted only a few times. The rearrangement links TRBV29-1 to TRBJ1-1; 7 positions match TRBD1. Germline-derived CDR1 and CDR2 are SQVTM and ANQGSEA. The CDR3 runs 13 residues. V gave up 5 bases and J gave up 6 bases; unmatched junction bases: 9. CDR3 amino acids: CSVRAGGSAEAFF. Here the CDR3 DNA reads TGCAGCGTTCGGGCAGGGGGATCGGCTGAAGCTTTCTTT.